A selection of T cell receptor beta chains follows, all from one sample in a study of cytomegalovirus exposure and HLA in healthy donors. Using immunoSEQ multiplex PCR, the repertoire was profiled, and TCRdb retains in-frame clones only, with some absent. Of roughly 230,000 clones listed, about nine tenths are singletons. The specimen was PBMCs. The receptors derive from a girl aged 2 to 9 in good health and CMV-seronegative. The CDR3 runs from the conserved cysteine through the conserved F or W. Each record gives: CDR3 protein, CDR3 DNA, V gene, D gene, J gene, clone size. A D gene is named only where the DNA matches it firmly. A row's size may be missing; if present it is once, few, many or a size class.

CDR3aa: CACRKDRGMGELFF
CDR3nt: TGTGCCTGCCGGAAGGACAGGGGAATGGGGGAGCTGTTTTTT
v_gene: TRBV30
d_gene: TRBD1
j_gene: TRBJ2-2
abundance: NA

CDR3aa: CASSLEASGRTSTDTQYF
CDR3nt: TGTGCCAGCAGCTTAGAGGCTAGCGGGAGGACAAGCACAGATACGCAGTATTTT
v_gene: TRBV11-2
d_gene: TRBD2
j_gene: TRBJ2-3
abundance: NA

CDR3aa: CAIFRSGTEAFF
CDR3nt: TGTGCCATCTTCCGGTCCGGCACTGAAGCTTTCTTT
v_gene: TRBV6-6
d_gene: NA
j_gene: TRBJ1-1
abundance: NA

CDR3aa: CATQVGALYNEQFF
CDR3nt: TGTGCCACCCAAGTGGGGGCCCTATACAATGAGCAGTTCTTC
v_gene: TRBV15
d_gene: NA
j_gene: TRBJ2-1
abundance: few

CDR3aa: CASSLGWDRDQETQYF
CDR3nt: TGTGCCAGCAGCTTGGGTTGGGACAGGGACCAAGAGACCCAGTACTTC
v_gene: TRBV5-4
d_gene: TRBD1
j_gene: TRBJ2-5
abundance: once

CDR3aa: CASSTSGLEYPVLTF
CDR3nt: TGTGCCAGCAGCACGAGTGGACTAGAGTATCCCGTCCTGACTTTC
v_gene: TRBV5-4
d_gene: TRBD2
j_gene: TRBJ2-6
abundance: NA

CDR3aa: CASSLRQNTEAFF
CDR3nt: TGTGCCAGCAGCTTACGACAGAACACTGAAGCTTTCTTT
v_gene: TRBV7-7
d_gene: NA
j_gene: TRBJ1-1
abundance: NA

CDR3aa: CASSGVERAMRSNQPQHF
CDR3nt: TGTGCCAGCAGTGGGGTGGAGAGGGCGATGCGGAGCAATCAGCCCCAGCATTTT
v_gene: TRBV6-1
d_gene: NA
j_gene: TRBJ1-5
abundance: NA

CDR3aa: CASNPGSNYGYTF
CDR3nt: TGTGCCAGTAACCCAGGTTCGAACTATGGCTACACCTTC
v_gene: TRBV19
d_gene: NA
j_gene: TRBJ1-2
abundance: NA

CDR3aa: CASSYWRGVSDTEAFF
CDR3nt: TGTGCCAGCAGTTACTGGAGGGGCGTCTCGGACACTGAAGCTTTCTTT
v_gene: TRBV6-5
d_gene: NA
j_gene: TRBJ1-1
abundance: once

CDR3aa: CASSLAGGPSYNEQFF
CDR3nt: TGTGCCAGCAGCTTGGCGGGGGGCCCATCCTACAATGAGCAGTTCTTC
v_gene: TRBV5-4
d_gene: NA
j_gene: TRBJ2-1
abundance: once

CDR3aa: CASSYPTRRGTYEQYF
CDR3nt: TGTGCCAGCAGTTACCCTACTAGACGGGGGACCTACGAGCAGTACTTC
v_gene: TRBV6-5
d_gene: NA
j_gene: TRBJ2-7
abundance: NA

CDR3aa: CASSSPASGRAYEQYF
CDR3nt: TGTGCCAGCAGCTCCCCGGCTAGCGGGAGGGCCTACGAGCAGTACTTC
v_gene: TRBV13
d_gene: TRBD2
j_gene: TRBJ2-7
abundance: NA

CDR3aa: CASSQDPDLNSPLHF
CDR3nt: TGCGCCAGCAGCCAAGACCCAGATTTAAATTCACCCCTCCACTTT
v_gene: TRBV4-1
d_gene: NA
j_gene: TRBJ1-6
abundance: NA

CDR3aa: CASSDTGYGYTF
CDR3nt: TGTGCCAGCAGTGATACCGGCTATGGCTACACCTTC
v_gene: TRBV2
d_gene: NA
j_gene: TRBJ1-2
abundance: NA

CDR3aa: CAISDPPSGLNTGELFF
CDR3nt: TGTGCCATCAGTGACCCGCCTAGCGGGCTGAACACCGGGGAGCTGTTTTTT
v_gene: TRBV10-3
d_gene: TRBD2
j_gene: TRBJ2-2
abundance: NA

CDR3aa: CASSAGHENTEAFF
CDR3nt: TGTGCCAGCAGCGCTGGACACGAGAACACTGAAGCTTTCTTT
v_gene: TRBV2
d_gene: NA
j_gene: TRBJ1-1
abundance: NA

CDR3aa: CASSPPGGAYNEQFF
CDR3nt: TGTGCCAGCAGCCCCCCCGGGGGGGCCTACAATGAGCAGTTCTTC
v_gene: TRBV6-5
d_gene: TRBD2
j_gene: TRBJ2-1
abundance: NA

CDR3aa: CASSNPGGGSVQPQHF
CDR3nt: TGTGCCAGCAGTAATCCGGGAGGGGGTTCTGTTCAGCCCCAGCATTTT
v_gene: TRBV6-6
d_gene: NA
j_gene: TRBJ1-5
abundance: NA

CDR3aa: CASSLAFGESTEAFF
CDR3nt: TGTGCCAGCAGCTTAGCGTTTGGGGAGAGTACTGAAGCTTTCTTT
v_gene: TRBV7-2
d_gene: NA
j_gene: TRBJ1-1
abundance: NA

CDR3aa: CASSISDRGSGANVLTF
CDR3nt: TGTGCCAGTAGTATTTCGGACAGGGGCTCTGGGGCCAACGTCCTGACTTTC
v_gene: TRBV19
d_gene: TRBD1
j_gene: TRBJ2-6
abundance: NA

CDR3aa: CASSPGQGSGNQPQHF
CDR3nt: TGTGCCAGCAGTCCGGGACAGGGGAGTGGCAATCAGCCCCAGCATTTT
v_gene: TRBV6-6
d_gene: TRBD1
j_gene: TRBJ1-5
abundance: NA

CDR3aa: CASRGRDMVSGANVLTF
CDR3nt: TGTGCCAGCAGGGGACGGGACATGGTCTCTGGGGCCAACGTCCTGACTTTC
v_gene: TRBV28
d_gene: NA
j_gene: TRBJ2-6
abundance: NA

CDR3aa: CASSAHHREGGYTF
CDR3nt: TGTGCCAGCAGCGCCCACCACAGGGAAGGTGGCTACACCTTC
v_gene: TRBV7-9
d_gene: NA
j_gene: TRBJ1-2
abundance: NA

CDR3aa: CATGGRGSQETQYF
CDR3nt: TGTGCCACCGGGGGGCGGGGGAGCCAAGAGACCCAGTACTTC
v_gene: TRBV2
d_gene: NA
j_gene: TRBJ2-5
abundance: NA

CDR3aa: CASSLEAGGSTDTQYF
CDR3nt: TGTGCCAGCAGCTTAGAGGCAGGGGGCTCCACAGATACGCAGTATTTT
v_gene: TRBV7-6
d_gene: TRBD1
j_gene: TRBJ2-3
abundance: NA

CDR3aa: CSVESGGTETQYF
CDR3nt: TGCAGCGTTGAATCCGGGGGAACGGAGACCCAGTACTTC
v_gene: TRBV29-1
d_gene: NA
j_gene: TRBJ2-5
abundance: NA

CDR3aa: CASSVVGRGGHNEQFF
CDR3nt: TGTGCCAGCAGCGTAGTAGGACGGGGGGGCCACAATGAGCAGTTCTTC
v_gene: TRBV9
d_gene: TRBD2
j_gene: TRBJ2-1
abundance: NA

CDR3aa: CASSLTEDYGYTF
CDR3nt: TGTGCCAGCAGCTTGACAGAGGACTATGGCTACACCTTC
v_gene: TRBV7-2
d_gene: NA
j_gene: TRBJ1-2
abundance: NA

CDR3aa: CASRLGGNSPLHF
CDR3nt: TGTGCCAGCAGGCTTGGGGGGAATTCACCCCTCCACTTT
v_gene: TRBV6-5
d_gene: NA
j_gene: TRBJ1-6
abundance: NA

CDR3aa: CASRRENSPLHF
CDR3nt: TGTGCCAGCAGACGAGAGAATTCACCCCTCCACTTT
v_gene: TRBV11-2
d_gene: NA
j_gene: TRBJ1-6
abundance: NA

CDR3aa: CASSLGTWEKLFF
CDR3nt: TGTGCCAGCAGCTTGGGGACATGGGAAAAACTGTTTTTT
v_gene: TRBV5-6
d_gene: NA
j_gene: TRBJ1-4
abundance: NA

CDR3aa: CASSLQGTYQPQHF
CDR3nt: TGTGCCAGTAGTCTCCAGGGAACGTATCAGCCCCAGCATTTT
v_gene: TRBV19
d_gene: NA
j_gene: TRBJ1-5
abundance: few

CDR3aa: CATLGAQGLYEQFF
CDR3nt: TGTGCCACCCTGGGAGCGCAGGGGTTGTATGAGCAGTTCTTC
v_gene: TRBV6-1
d_gene: NA
j_gene: TRBJ2-1
abundance: NA

CDR3aa: CAISSTGGYTF
CDR3nt: TGTGCCATCAGTTCAACGGGGGGCTACACCTTC
v_gene: TRBV10-3
d_gene: NA
j_gene: TRBJ1-2
abundance: NA

CDR3aa: CAISSTGRQPQHF
CDR3nt: TGTGCCATCAGTTCGACAGGGCGCCAGCCCCAGCATTTT
v_gene: TRBV10-3
d_gene: TRBD1
j_gene: TRBJ1-5
abundance: NA

CDR3aa: CASSLVAGGFTDTQYF
CDR3nt: TGTGCCAGCAGCTTAGTGGCGGGGGGGTTCACAGATACGCAGTATTTT
v_gene: TRBV11-2
d_gene: TRBD2
j_gene: TRBJ2-3
abundance: NA

CDR3aa: CASSEEGASASYEQYF
CDR3nt: TGTGCCAGCAGTGAAGAGGGAGCATCAGCCTCCTACGAGCAGTACTTC
v_gene: TRBV6-1
d_gene: NA
j_gene: TRBJ2-7
abundance: NA

CDR3aa: CASSHAGLADNEQFF
CDR3nt: TGTGCCAGCTCCCACGCGGGACTAGCGGACAATGAGCAGTTCTTC
v_gene: TRBV18
d_gene: TRBD2
j_gene: TRBJ2-1
abundance: NA

CDR3aa: CASSLQRLAGDLAKNIQYF
CDR3nt: TGTGCCAGCAGCCTACAACGACTAGCGGGGGACCTAGCCAAAAACATTCAGTACTTC
v_gene: TRBV13
d_gene: TRBD2
j_gene: TRBJ2-4
abundance: NA

CDR3aa: CASRNWGDGYTF
CDR3nt: TGTGCCAGCCGAAACTGGGGAGACGGCTACACCTTC
v_gene: TRBV6-1
d_gene: NA
j_gene: TRBJ1-2
abundance: NA